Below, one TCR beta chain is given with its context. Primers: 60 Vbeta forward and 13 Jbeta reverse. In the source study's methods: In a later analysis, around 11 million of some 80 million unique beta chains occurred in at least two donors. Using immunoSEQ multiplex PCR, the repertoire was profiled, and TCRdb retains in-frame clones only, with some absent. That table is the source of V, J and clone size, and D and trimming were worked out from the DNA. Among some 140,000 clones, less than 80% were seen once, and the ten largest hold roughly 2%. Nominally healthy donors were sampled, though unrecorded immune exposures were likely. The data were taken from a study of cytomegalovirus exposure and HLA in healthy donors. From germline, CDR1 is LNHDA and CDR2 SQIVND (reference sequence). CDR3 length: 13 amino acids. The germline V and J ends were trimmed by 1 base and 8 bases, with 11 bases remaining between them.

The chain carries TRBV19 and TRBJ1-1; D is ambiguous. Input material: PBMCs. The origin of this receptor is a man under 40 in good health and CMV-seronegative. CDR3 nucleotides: TGTGCCAGTAGTATAGCAATGGGCCTCGAAGCTTTCTTT. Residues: CASSIAMGLEAFF.